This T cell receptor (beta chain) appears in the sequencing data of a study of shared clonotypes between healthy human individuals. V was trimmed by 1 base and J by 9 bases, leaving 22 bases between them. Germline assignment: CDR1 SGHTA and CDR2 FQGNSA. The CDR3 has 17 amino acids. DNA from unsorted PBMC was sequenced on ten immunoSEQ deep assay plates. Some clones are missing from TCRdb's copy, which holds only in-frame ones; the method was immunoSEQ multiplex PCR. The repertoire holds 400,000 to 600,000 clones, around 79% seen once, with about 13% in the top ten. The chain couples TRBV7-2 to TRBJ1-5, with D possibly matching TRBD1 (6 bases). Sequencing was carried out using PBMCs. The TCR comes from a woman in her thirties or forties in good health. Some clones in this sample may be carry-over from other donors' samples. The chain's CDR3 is CASSLGRGGRGAGPQHF. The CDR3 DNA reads TGTGCCAGCAGCTTAGGTCGAGGGGGTAGGGGAGCAGGGCCCCAGCATTTT.